The next 22 T cell receptor beta chains were all read from a single sample in a study of CDR3 diversity in severe acne. MiXCR, run by TCRdb on the PCR reads, gives a single entry per CDR3 protein. The sample lists around 100,000 distinct CDR3 sequences; 45% to 60% were seen once. Input material: blood. The receptors derive from a male donor with acne.

As for this clonotype: This may be a read error: a much more frequent sequence differs by one nucleotide. The chain carries TRBV5-5 and TRBJ2-7, with 8 bases that match TRBD2. J gave up 5 bases and V 4 bases, and 8 bases lay outside the gene matches. The germline V gene has CDR1 SGHKS and CDR2 YYEKEE (reference sequence). This CDR3 is 14 amino acids long. CDR3 DNA: TGTGCCAGCAGCAGGTCGGGGGGGGTCCACGAGCAGTACTTC. Translated, it gives CASSRSGGVHEQYF. Full variable domain (rest looked up from reference TRBV5-5 and TRBJ2-7): DAGVTQSPTHLIKTRGQQVTLRCSPISGHKSVSWYQQVLGQGPQFIFQYYEKEERGRGNFPDRFSARQFPNYSSELNVNALLLGDSALYLCASSRSGGVHEQYFGPGTRLTVT.

With respect to this clonotype: Given the absence of the conserved phenylalanine or tryptophan at the CDR3 end, a read error is likely. The DNA is left out, because the CDR3 cannot be placed on it with certainty; the CDR3 is given as TCRdb lists it. The chain has TRBV10-3 and TRBJ2-1; the table gives TRBD2 as D, unverified against the DNA. With termini counted, the CDR3 has 13 amino acids. Germline V gene sequence: CDR1 ENHRY, CDR2 SYGVKD. The CDR3 spells CASKVNSGSNQSS.

The rearrangement uses TRBV29-1 and TRBJ2-6; the D is unclear. The germline CDR1 and CDR2 sequences are SQVTM and ANQGSEA. V lost 1 base, J lost 1 base, and 5 bases lay in between. This CDR3 contains 14 residues. CDR3 loop: CSVEVLSGANVLTF. CDR3 coding DNA: TGCAGCGTTGAAGTTCTGTCTGGGGCCAACGTCCTGACTTTC. The full variable domain, its missing parts supplied by reference TRBV29-1 and TRBJ2-6, is SAVISQKPSRDICQRGTSLTIQCQVDSQVTMMFWYRQQPGQSLTLIATANQGSEATYESGFVIDKFPISRPNLTFSTLTVSNMSPEDSSIYLCSVEVLSGANVLTFGAGSRLTVL.

Written as DNA, the CDR3 is TGTGCCAGCAGTTTAGGAGGGGCTGAAGCTTTCTTT. Its translation: CASSLGGAEAFF. The chain uses TRBV12-3 or TRBV12-4 and TRBJ1-1, with a tentative D call TRBD1 (5 bases). V was cut by 1 base and J by 6 bases, with 6 bases left in between. This CDR3 is 12 amino acids long.

This clonotype showed up just once. The rearrangement links TRBV15 to TRBJ1-5, with TRBD1 identical over 8 bases. The germline V gene has CDR1 LNHNV and CDR2 YYDKDF (reference sequence). The J segment lost 11 bases and the V segment lost 0 bases, leaving 12 bases of the junction unmatched. This CDR3 has 16 amino acids. The CDR3 region is CATSREGDRIEMAQHF. The CDR3 coding sequence is TGTGCCACCAGCAGAGAAGGGGACAGGATAGAGATGGCCCAGCATTTT.

This rearrangement joins TRBV20-1 to TRBJ2-5; the D is unclear. CDR1 is DFQATT and CDR2 is SNEGSKA in the germline V gene (reference sequence). Trimming took 0 bases from V and 4 from J, leaving 21 bases between them. The CDR3 length is 17 residues. The CDR3 DNA follows: TGCAGTGCTAGAGATCTGGTTTATTCCGCTCCCGGAGAGACCCAGTACTTC. It codes for CSARDLVYSAPGETQYF.

With respect to this clonotype: A much bigger clone sits one base away, suggesting this may be a read error. The chain employs TRBV4-1 and TRBJ2-2; D tentatively fits TRBD1 or TRBD2 (5 bases each). The V gene lost 1 base and the J gene lost 6 bases, with 12 bases spanning the gap. From germline, CDR1 is MGHRA and CDR2 YSYEKL. The CDR3 loop spans 15 amino acids. CDR3 bases: TGCGCCAGCAGCCAAGGAGGGGCCTTCCCCGGGGAGCTGTTTTTT. Translation gives CASSQGGAFPGELFF.

The chain is built from TRBV4-3 and TRBJ2-5; perhaps TRBD2 as D (6 bases). CDR3 length equals 14 residues. The V end lost 1 base, the J end lost 5 bases, and 11 bases lay between the germline ends. Germline V gene lookup returns CDR1 LGHNA and CDR2 YSLEER. The CDR3 spells CASSQVVGGETQYF. CDR3 coding DNA: TGCGCCAGCAGCCAAGTGGTAGGAGGGGAGACCCAGTACTTC.

Turning to this clonotype: Sequence at one end of the junction differs from germline and may be a read error. This chain connects TRBV7-9 to TRBJ1-2; unclear D gene. CDR1 SEHNR and CDR2 FQNEAQ come from the germline V gene (reference sequence). The CDR3 loop spans 11 amino acids. CDR3 protein: CASSDACAYNF. The CDR3 DNA is TGTGCCAGCAGCGACGCCTGTGCCTACAACTTC. Supplemented by reference TRBV7-9 and TRBJ1-2, the full variable domain reads DTGVSQNPRHKITKRGQNVTFRCDPISEHNRLYWYRQTLGQGPEFLTYFQNEAQLEKSRLLSDRFSAERPKGSFSTLEIQRTEQGDSAMYLCASSDACAYNFGSGTRLTVV.

About this clonotype: Because the CDR3's place on the DNA is in doubt, the DNA is left out and the CDR3 is given as listed by TCRdb. The chain combines TRBV10-1 with TRBJ2-2; no check of the table's D call, TRBD1, against the DNA was made. The CDR3 sequence runs 22 residues, both termini included. Per germline, CDR1 WNHNN and CDR2 SYGVQD (reference sequence). The CDR3 sequence: CASSESWRQGLWLHLRFGELFF.

The J gene is TRBJ2-1, the V gene TRBV20-1; the D gene is possibly TRBD2 (6 bases). The CDR3 is 15 residues long. From germline, CDR1 is DFQATT and CDR2 SNEGSKA (reference sequence). V gave up 6 bases and J gave up 0 bases, with 15 bases separating them. The CDR3 DNA follows: TGCAGTGCGAACTCGGGGGAGAGCTCCTACAATGAGCAGTTCTTC. This translates into CSANSGESSYNEQFF.

In this sample, this clonotype turned up many times. The rearrangement uses TRBV19 and TRBJ1-2; a possible D gene is TRBD1 (6 bases). Trimming cost V 3 bases and J 2 bases, with 13 bases left between them. This CDR3 comprises 15 residues. In germline, CDR1 is LNHDA, CDR2 SQIVND (reference sequence). This chain's CDR3 is CASSILLTGNYGYTF. The CDR3 nucleotides are TGTGCCAGTAGTATTCTCCTGACAGGAAACTATGGCTACACCTTC.

Concerning this clonotype itself: Germline and junction disagree at one end, which may indicate a read error. The chain uses TRBV27 and TRBJ2-2; D might be TRBD1 (6 bases). Germline V lookup: CDR1 MNHEY, CDR2 SMNVEV (reference sequence). This CDR3 spans 15 amino acids. In nucleotides, the CDR3 is TGTGCCAGCAGTATTCCAGGGGCCGGCACCAGGGAGCTGTCTTTT. It encodes CASSIPGAGTRELSF.

In this sample, this clonotype is medium-sized. The chain carries TRBV10-3 and TRBJ1-1, with D perhaps TRBD1 (5 bases). The CDR3 is 12 residues long. Trimming left V 0 bases short and J 10 bases short, with 9 bases between. Germline CDR1 is ENHRY and CDR2 is SYGVKD. CDR3: CAISESEGLAFF. CDR3 in DNA: TGTGCCATCAGTGAGTCGGAGGGGTTAGCTTTCTTT.

Worth noting for this clonotype: One end of the junction does not line up with germline, which may come from a read error. The J gene is TRBJ2-1, the V gene TRBV7-8, with 9 bases matching TRBD2. CDR1 and CDR2 (germline): SGHVS, FQNEAQ. The CDR3 runs to 11 residues. DNA for the CDR3: TGTGCCAGCAGCTCACGACTAGCGGAGGTCTTC. Its protein product is CASSSRLAEVF. Variable domain in full (rest from reference TRBV7-8 and TRBJ2-1): GAGVSQSPRYKVAKRGQDVALRCDPISGHVSLFWYQQALGQGPEFLTYFQNEAQLDKSGLPSDRFFAERPEGSVSTLKIQRTQQEDSAVYLCASSSRLAEVFGPGTRLTVL.

This clonotype was seen a single time. This chain uses TRBV20-1 with TRBJ2-7; D is perhaps TRBD1 (6 bases). Trimming left V 5 bases short and J 1 base short, with 15 bases between. The CDR3 length is 14 residues. The germline CDR1 and CDR2 sequences are DFQATT and SNEGSKA (reference sequence). The CDR3 sequence: CSAADQGTSYEQYF. Here the CDR3 DNA reads TGCAGTGCTGCAGACCAAGGGACATCCTACGAGCAGTACTTC.

For this clonotype: An end of the junction differs from the germline gene, which may be a read error. The rearrangement links TRBV2 to TRBJ1-1, with a weak D call TRBD1 (5 bases). The CDR3 has 14 residues. Germline-derived CDR1 and CDR2 are SNHLY and FYNNEI. CDR3: CASSEANSGGYALF. As DNA, the CDR3 is TGTGCCAGCAGTGAAGCGAATTCGGGGGGTTATGCTCTCTTT.

The chain has TRBV11-3 and TRBJ1-1; D may be TRBD1 (6 bases). The CDR3 is made up of 17 amino acids. Germline CDR1 SGHNT, CDR2 YENEEA. Trimming removed 1 base from V and 2 bases from J, with 17 bases in between. CDR3 nucleotide sequence: TGTGCCAGCAGCTTAGGGGTGTACAGGGCACCCAACACTGAAGCTTTCTTT. It encodes CASSLGVYRAPNTEAFF.

This rearrangement joins TRBV12-3 or TRBV12-4 to TRBJ2-3; a possible D gene is TRBD2 (6 bases). The V and J ends lost 3 bases and 11 bases respectively, with 18 bases between them. The CDR3 covers 14 residues. The DNA of the CDR3 is TGTGCCAGCAGTTTCGCGGGACCGTGGAATGAGCAGTATTTT. It codes for CASSFAGPWNEQYF.

V gene TRBV9 combines with J gene TRBJ1-1; 7 bases are shared with TRBD1. The CDR3 is 14 amino acids. V shed 0 bases and J 4 bases; nucleotides not matched to a gene: 3. Germline V gene lookup returns CDR1 SGDLS and CDR2 YYNGEE. The CDR3 DNA reads as TGTGCCAGCAGCGTAGGACAGGGAATCACTGAAGCTTTCTTT. Amino acids: CASSVGQGITEAFF.

V gene TRBV9 combines with J gene TRBJ1-6, with D hard to call. The CDR3 covers 12 residues. From germline, CDR1 is SGDLS and CDR2 YYNGEE. Between the trimmed V and J ends, which lost 0 bases and 13 bases, there was a span of 8 bases. The CDR3 DNA reads TGTGCCAGCAGCGTAGGGAATCGCCCCCTCCACTTT. Its protein product is CASSVGNRPLHF.

This clonotype was detected many times. The chain joins TRBV20-1 to TRBJ2-7; D remains ambiguous. The V end lost 0 bases, the J end lost 6 bases, and 3 bases lay between the germline ends. CDR1 is DFQATT, CDR2 SNEGSKA, per germline (reference sequence). The CDR3 runs to 10 residues. CDR3 residues: CSARDFEQYF. The CDR3 nucleotides read TGCAGTGCTAGAGATTTCGAGCAGTACTTC.